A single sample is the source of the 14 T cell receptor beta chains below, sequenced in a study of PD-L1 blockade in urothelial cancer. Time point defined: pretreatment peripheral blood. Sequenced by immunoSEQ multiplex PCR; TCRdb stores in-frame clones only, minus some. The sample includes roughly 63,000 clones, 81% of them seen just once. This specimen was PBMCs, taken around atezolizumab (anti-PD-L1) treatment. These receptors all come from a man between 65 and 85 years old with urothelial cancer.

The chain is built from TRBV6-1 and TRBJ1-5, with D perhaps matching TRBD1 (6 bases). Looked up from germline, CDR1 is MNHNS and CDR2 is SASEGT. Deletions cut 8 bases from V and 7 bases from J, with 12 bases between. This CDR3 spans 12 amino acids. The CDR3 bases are TGTGCCAGCCGGCGGGGGGGCCAGCCCCAGCATTTT. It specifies CASRRGGQPQHF.

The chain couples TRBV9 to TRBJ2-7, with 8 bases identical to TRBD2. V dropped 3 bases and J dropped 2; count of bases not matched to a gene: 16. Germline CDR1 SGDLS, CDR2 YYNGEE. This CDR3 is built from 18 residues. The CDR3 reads CASSDSSGLAQGAYEQYF. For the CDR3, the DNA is TGTGCCAGCAGCGACAGTAGTGGACTAGCTCAAGGCGCCTACGAGCAGTACTTC.

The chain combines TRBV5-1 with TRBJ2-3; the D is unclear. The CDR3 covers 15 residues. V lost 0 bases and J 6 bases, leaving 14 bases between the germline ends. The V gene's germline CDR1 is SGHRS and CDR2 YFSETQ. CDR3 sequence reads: CASSLASDAGDTQYF. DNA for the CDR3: TGCGCCAGCAGCTTGGCCTCAGACGCCGGGGATACGCAGTATTTT.

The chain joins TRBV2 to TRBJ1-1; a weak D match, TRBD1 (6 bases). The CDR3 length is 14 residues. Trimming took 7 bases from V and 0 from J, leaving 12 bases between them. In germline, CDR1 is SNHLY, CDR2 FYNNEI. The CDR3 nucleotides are TGTGCCAGCACCCGACAGGCCTTGAACACTGAAGCTTTCTTT. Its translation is CASTRQALNTEAFF.

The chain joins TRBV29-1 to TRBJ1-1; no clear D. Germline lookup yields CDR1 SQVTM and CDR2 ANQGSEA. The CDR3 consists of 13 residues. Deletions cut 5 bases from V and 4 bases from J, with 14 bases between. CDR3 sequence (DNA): TGCAGCGTTCAACCGAGGTCGAGCACTGAAGCTTTCTTT. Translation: CSVQPRSSTEAFF. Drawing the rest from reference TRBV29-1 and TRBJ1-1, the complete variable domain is SAVISQKPSRDICQRGTSLTIQCQVDSQVTMMFWYRQQPGQSLTLIATANQGSEATYESGFVIDKFPISRPNLTFSTLTVSNMSPEDSSIYLCSVQPRSSTEAFFGQGTRLTVV.

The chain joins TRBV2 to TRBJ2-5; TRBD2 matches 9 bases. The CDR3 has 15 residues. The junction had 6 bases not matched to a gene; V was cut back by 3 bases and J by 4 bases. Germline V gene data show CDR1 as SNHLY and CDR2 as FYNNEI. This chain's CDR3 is CASSEISGSGETQYF. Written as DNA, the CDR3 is TGTGCCAGCAGTGAGATTAGCGGGAGCGGAGAGACCCAGTACTTC.

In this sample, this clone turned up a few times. The chain's CDR3 is CASSQGLFRGEAFF. CDR3 bases: TGTGCCAGCAGCCAAGGGTTATTCAGGGGTGAAGCTTTCTTT. This sequence joins TRBV14 and TRBJ1-1; a possible D gene is TRBD1 (6 bases). CDR1 and CDR2 from the germline V gene are SGHDN and FVKESK. The CDR3 loop spans 14 amino acids. Trimming left V 1 base short and J 7 bases short, with 13 bases between. The full variable domain, completed using reference TRBV14 and TRBJ1-1, is EAGVTQFPSHSVIEKGQTVTLRCDPISGHDNLYWYRRVMGKEIKFLLHFVKESKQDESGMPNNRFLAERTGGTYSTLKVQPAELEDSGVYFCASSQGLFRGEAFFGQGTRLTVV.

The CDR3 sequence is CASRGTGVLSGANVLTF. CDR3 nucleotide sequence: TGTGCCAGCAGGGGGACAGGGGTTTTGTCTGGGGCCAACGTCCTGACTTTC. J is TRBJ2-6 and V is TRBV5-6; 10 bases align to TRBD1. Germline CDR1 SGHDT, CDR2 YYEEEE. The CDR3 loop spans 17 amino acids. J was trimmed by 1 base and V by 5 bases; bases with no gene match: 6. The full variable domain, in which reference TRBV5-6 and TRBJ2-6 provide the parts outside the CDR3, is DAGVTQSPTHLIKTRGQQVTLRCSPKSGHDTVSWYQQALGQGPQFIFQYYEEEERQRGNFPDRFSGHQFPNYSSELNVNALLLGDSALYLCASRGTGVLSGANVLTFGAGSRLTVL.

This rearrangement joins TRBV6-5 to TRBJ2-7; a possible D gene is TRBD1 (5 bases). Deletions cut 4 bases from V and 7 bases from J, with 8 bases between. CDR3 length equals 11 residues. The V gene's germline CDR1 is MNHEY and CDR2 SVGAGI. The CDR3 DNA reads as TGTGCCAGCAGTTTAAGGGGAGAGCAGTACTTC. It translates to CASSLRGEQYF.

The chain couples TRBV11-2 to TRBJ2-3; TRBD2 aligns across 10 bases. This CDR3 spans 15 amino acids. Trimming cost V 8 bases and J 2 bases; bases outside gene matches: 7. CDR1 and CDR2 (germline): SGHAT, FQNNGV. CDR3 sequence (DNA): TGTGCCAGCGGCCTACTAGCGGGATTCACAGATACGCAGTATTTT. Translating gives CASGLLAGFTDTQYF.

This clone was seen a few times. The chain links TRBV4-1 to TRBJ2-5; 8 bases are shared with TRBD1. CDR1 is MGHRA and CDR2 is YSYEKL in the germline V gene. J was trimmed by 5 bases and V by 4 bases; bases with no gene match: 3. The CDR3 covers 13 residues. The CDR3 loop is CASSRYRGETQYF. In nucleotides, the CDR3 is TGCGCCAGCAGCCGCTACAGGGGGGAGACCCAGTACTTC.

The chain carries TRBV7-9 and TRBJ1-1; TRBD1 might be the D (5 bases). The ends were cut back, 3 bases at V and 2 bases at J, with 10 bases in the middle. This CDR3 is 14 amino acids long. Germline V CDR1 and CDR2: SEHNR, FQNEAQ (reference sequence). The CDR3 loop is CASSFGGGNTEAFF. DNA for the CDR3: TGTGCCAGCAGCTTTGGGGGGGGAAACACTGAAGCTTTCTTT.

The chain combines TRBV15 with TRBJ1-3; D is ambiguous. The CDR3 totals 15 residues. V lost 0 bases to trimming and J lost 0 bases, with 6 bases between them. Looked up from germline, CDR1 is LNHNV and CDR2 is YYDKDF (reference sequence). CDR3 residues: CATSRDRFSGNTIYF. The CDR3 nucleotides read TGTGCCACCAGCAGAGACAGGTTCTCTGGAAACACCATATATTTT.

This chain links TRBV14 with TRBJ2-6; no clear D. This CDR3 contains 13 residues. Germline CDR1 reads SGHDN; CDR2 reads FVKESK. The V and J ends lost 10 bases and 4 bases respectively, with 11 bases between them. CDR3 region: CATAGTGANVLTF. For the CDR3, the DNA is TGTGCCACCGCAGGAACCGGGGCCAACGTCCTGACTTTC.